This T cell receptor beta chain was captured by sequencing in a study of tumor T cells in aggressive B-cell lymphoma. Some clones are missing from TCRdb's copy, which holds only in-frame ones; the method was immunoSEQ multiplex PCR. The table has over a thousand clones, 86% seen once. The CDR3 runs to 15 residues. Deletions cut 5 bases from V and 1 base from J, with 12 bases between. Germline CDR1 reads MNHEY; CDR2 reads SMNVEV (reference sequence). The rearrangement uses TRBV27 and TRBJ1-5; D ambiguous. This sequence was found in an adult with diffuse large B cell lymphoma. Sequencing used tumor tissue. The CDR3 reads CASSPRLGSNQPQHF. The CDR3, as DNA: TGTGCCAGCAGTCCTAGACTAGGGAGCAATCAGCCCCAGCATTTT.